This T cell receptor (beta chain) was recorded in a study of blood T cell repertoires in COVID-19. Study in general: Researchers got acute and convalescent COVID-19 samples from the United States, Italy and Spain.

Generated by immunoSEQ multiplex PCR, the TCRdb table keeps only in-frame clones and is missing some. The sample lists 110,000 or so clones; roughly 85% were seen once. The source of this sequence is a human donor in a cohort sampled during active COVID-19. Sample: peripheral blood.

CDR3 DNA sequence: TGTGCCAGCAGTTACGCCGACAGGGGGTATTACGAGCAGTACTTC. It translates to CASSYADRGYYEQYF. V gene TRBV6-5 combines with J gene TRBJ2-7; 9 bases match TRBD1. V was clipped by 2 bases and J by 4 bases; unmatched bases: 6. Germline CDR1 MNHEY, CDR2 SVGAGI. The CDR3 has 15 amino acids.